The next 24 T cell receptor beta chains were all read from a single sample in a study of T cell responses to AZD1222 COVID-19 vaccine. Repertoires were generated with immunoSEQ multiplex PCR, while TCRdb's copy carries only in-frame clones and drops some. Of over 150,000 clones detected, about 90% appear once; the ten largest clones hold roughly 12%. Sequences were derived from peripheral blood, sampled 28 days after the second AZD1222 dose. These TCRs come from an adult who received the AZD1222 COVID-19 vaccine.

The chain joins TRBV6-1 to TRBJ1-2; D uncertain. Trimming removed 3 bases at V and 5 bases at J, with 10 bases between. Germline V lookup: CDR1 MNHNS, CDR2 SASEGT. The CDR3 consists of 13 residues. The CDR3 coding sequence is TGTGCCAGCAGTGACGCAGGAGCATATGGCTACACCTTC. Translation gives CASSDAGAYGYTF.

The chain recombines TRBV5-4 with TRBJ1-4; D remains unclear. V dropped 0 bases and J dropped 5 bases, with 11 bases sitting between them. The CDR3 runs to 15 residues. Germline V gives CDR1 SGHNT, CDR2 YYREEE (reference sequence). The CDR3: CASSLAGSGNEKLFF. For the CDR3, the DNA is TGTGCCAGCAGCTTGGCGGGCAGTGGAAATGAAAAACTGTTTTTT.

This chain connects TRBV6-5 to TRBJ2-5, with D possibly being TRBD1 (5 bases). From germline, CDR1 is MNHEY and CDR2 SVGAGI. Trimming left V 2 bases short and J 5 bases short, with 15 bases between. The length of the CDR3 is 15 residues. CDR3 sequence reads: CASSYSQGSRETQYF. For the CDR3, the DNA is TGTGCCAGCAGTTACAGTCAGGGATCACGGGAGACCCAGTACTTC.

A note on this clone: This CDR3 is also generated by other DNA sequences in the sample. The chain joins TRBV19 to TRBJ1-5; D is ambiguous. Germline loops: CDR1 LNHDA, CDR2 SQIVND (reference sequence). The CDR3 extends over 15 amino acids. The germline V and J ends were trimmed by 3 bases and 2 bases, with 11 bases remaining between them. The CDR3, as DNA: TGTGCCAGTAGTATTCCCGGGCTAGGCAATCAGCCCCAGCATTTT. This gives the protein CASSIPGLGNQPQHF.

The V call is TRBV9, the J call TRBJ1-4; tentatively, D is TRBD1 (5 bases). Germline CDR1 is SGDLS and CDR2 is YYNGEE. V was clipped by 4 bases and J by 0 bases, with 16 bases between them. CDR3 length: 17 amino acids. The chain's CDR3 is CASSQQESLATNEKLFF. CDR3 DNA: TGTGCCAGCAGCCAACAGGAGTCTCTTGCAACTAATGAAAAACTGTTTTTT.

The chain couples TRBV30 to TRBJ1-3; 8 nucleotides agree with TRBD1. V lost 8 bases, J lost 4 bases, and 7 bases stayed unmatched. The CDR3 totals 13 residues. Looked up from germline, CDR1 is GTSNPN and CDR2 is SVGIG (reference sequence). Here the CDR3 reads CAGSRQGGNTIYF. DNA for the CDR3: TGTGCCGGTTCCCGACAGGGGGGAAACACCATATATTTT.

This chain joins TRBV27 and TRBJ2-1; tentatively, D is TRBD2 (5 bases). Germline CDR1 MNHEY, CDR2 SMNVEV (reference sequence). V lost 4 bases, J lost 6 bases, and 19 bases lay in between. CDR3 size: 16 residues. CDR3 in amino acids: CASSSSLGLTTNEQFF. In nucleotides, the CDR3 is TGTGCCAGCAGTTCCTCACTAGGACTCACGACCAATGAGCAGTTCTTC.

V and J are TRBV10-3 and TRBJ2-7; D may correspond to TRBD1 or TRBD2 (6 bases each). The CDR3 is 11 residues long. In germline, CDR1 is ENHRY, CDR2 SYGVKD. V lost 10 bases and J lost 12, with 19 bases in between. The DNA for the CDR3 is TGTGCCACGAGACAGGAGGGGACTGCGTACTTC. Protein product: CATRQEGTAYF.

This clone has only a few counts. This CDR3 is also generated by other DNA sequences in the sample. The J gene is TRBJ2-7, the V gene TRBV19; D may be TRBD2 (7 bases). In germline, CDR1 is LNHDA, CDR2 SQIVND (reference sequence). There are 13 residues in the CDR3. V dropped 8 bases and J dropped 6 bases, with 17 bases sitting between them. CDR3 DNA: TGTGCCAGTGCCGGGACCGGGGGGCTCGAGCAGTACTTC. This gives the protein CASAGTGGLEQYF.

The rearrangement joins TRBV19 to TRBJ2-7; TRBD1 or TRBD2 may be the D gene (6 bases each). This CDR3 is built from 17 residues. From germline, CDR1 is LNHDA and CDR2 SQIVND (reference sequence). V lost 3 bases, J lost 2 bases, and 20 bases lay in between. The CDR3: CASSIRLSGARPYEQYF. The CDR3 DNA reads as TGTGCCAGTAGTATTCGCCTCTCGGGGGCAAGGCCCTACGAGCAGTACTTC.

The chain recombines TRBV28 with TRBJ2-1; 15 positions match TRBD2. The CDR3 has 17 residues. With 5 bases clipped from V and 8 bases from J, the junction kept 10 bases outside the gene matches. In germline, CDR1 is MDHEN, CDR2 SYDVKM. The CDR3 loop is CASSPGTSGGITYEQFF. The CDR3 nucleotides read TGTGCCAGCAGTCCCGGGACTAGCGGGGGGATAACGTATGAGCAGTTCTTC.

The genes are TRBV19 and TRBJ1-6; unclear D gene. V gave up 1 base and J gave up 10 bases, with 17 bases separating them. Germline CDR1 LNHDA, CDR2 SQIVND (reference sequence). The length of the CDR3 is 16 residues. The CDR3 is CASSIARVASGSPLHF. CDR3 DNA: TGTGCCAGTAGTATAGCCCGGGTAGCATCGGGATCACCCCTCCACTTT.

The V gene is TRBV10-1, the J gene TRBJ2-5; D tentatively fits TRBD1 or TRBD2 (6 bases each). CDR1 is WNHNN and CDR2 is SYGVQD in the germline V gene (reference sequence). The CDR3 runs 15 residues. V was trimmed by 2 bases and J by 5 bases, leaving 15 bases between them. The CDR3 DNA is TGCGCCAGCAGTGAGAGGGCTTCGGGGGCCGAGACCCAGTACTTC. Amino acid sequence: CASSERASGAETQYF.

J is TRBJ2-5 and V is TRBV20-1; TRBD2 matches at 8 bases. From germline, CDR1 is DFQATT and CDR2 SNEGSKA (reference sequence). This CDR3 spans 11 amino acids. The V segment lost 4 bases and the J segment 9 bases; nucleotides outside the gene matches: 4. The CDR3 nucleotides are TGCAGTGCTACCCGAGCGGGGGCCCAGTACTTC. This translates into CSATRAGAQYF.

The V gene is TRBV14, the J gene TRBJ1-1, with a weak D call TRBD1 (6 bases). The CDR3 consists of 14 residues. The germline gives CDR1 SGHDN, CDR2 FVKESK. V was shortened by 4 bases and J by 9 bases, with 18 bases between the two germline ends. The CDR3 region is CASSPARDNEQAFF. In DNA, the CDR3 is TGTGCCAGCAGCCCGGCTCGGGACAACGAGCAAGCTTTCTTT.

CDR3 in DNA: TGTGCCAGCAGGGGGGGGACCGAACGGAACACTGAAGCTTTCTTT. Encoded protein: CASRGGTERNTEAFF. The chain uses TRBV27 and TRBJ1-1; D possibly corresponds to TRBD1 (5 bases). The CDR3 runs to 15 residues. Germline V gene lookup returns CDR1 MNHEY and CDR2 SMNVEV (reference sequence). The germline V and J ends were trimmed by 6 bases and 1 base, with 15 bases remaining between them.

V is TRBV3-1 (or the pseudogene TRBV3-2) and J is TRBJ1-6; the D is unclear. This CDR3 is 15 amino acids long. Trimming left V 1 base short and J 8 bases short, with 12 bases between. Germline V gives CDR1 LGHDT, CDR2 YNNKEL (reference sequence). The CDR3 loop is CASSQVLSADSPLHF. Written as DNA, the CDR3 is TGTGCCAGCAGCCAAGTTCTCAGCGCTGATTCACCCCTCCACTTT.

This chain joins TRBV30 and TRBJ1-2, with a weak D call TRBD1 (6 bases). The CDR3 consists of 12 residues. V shed 7 bases and J shed 7 bases, with 16 bases lying between them. Per germline, CDR1 GTSNPN and CDR2 SVGIG (reference sequence). The CDR3 here is CAFYRVRTGYTF. In DNA, the CDR3 is TGTGCCTTTTACAGGGTTCGGACTGGCTACACCTTC.

The chain recombines TRBV30 with TRBJ1-2; TRBD1 might be the D (5 bases). CDR3 length equals 15 residues. The V and J ends lost 4 bases and 7 bases respectively, with 22 bases between them. Germline V lookup: CDR1 GTSNPN, CDR2 SVGIG (reference sequence). The CDR3 nucleotides are TGTGCCTGGAAACCCTTCCGTGTACAGGTCTCTGGCTACACCTTC. Amino acids: CAWKPFRVQVSGYTF.

This clone was detected once. The V and J genes are TRBV29-1 and TRBJ2-2; weak D call: TRBD2 (5 bases). The CDR3 contains 14 residues. Germline CDR1 and CDR2: SQVTM and ANQGSEA. V was clipped by 6 bases and J by 4 bases, with 15 bases between them. This chain's CDR3 is CSVGVMGGTGELFF. The CDR3 DNA follows: TGCAGCGTCGGGGTTATGGGTGGCACCGGGGAGCTGTTTTTT.

The rearrangement joins TRBV14 to TRBJ2-5; 8 bases map to TRBD1. The germline V gene encodes CDR1 SGHDN and CDR2 FVKESK. CDR3 length: 13 amino acids. V shed 4 bases and J 4 bases; nucleotides not matched to a gene: 2. The CDR3 region is CASSPGQGETQYF. DNA for the CDR3: TGTGCCAGCAGCCCTGGACAGGGAGAGACCCAGTACTTC.

V gene TRBV6-2 or TRBV6-3 combines with J gene TRBJ1-3; no clear D. CDR1 is MNHEY, CDR2 SVGEGT, per germline. The CDR3 has 14 amino acids. V was shortened by 8 bases and J by 0 bases, with 11 bases between the two germline ends. CDR3 nucleotide sequence: TGTGCCAGCGGCTACTCACACTCTGGAAACACCATATATTTT. Residues: CASGYSHSGNTIYF.

This chain uses TRBV29-1 with TRBJ1-1; D uncertain. Trimming cost V 8 bases and J 4 bases, with 8 bases left between them. This CDR3 is 10 amino acids long. Germline lookup yields CDR1 SQVTM and CDR2 ANQGSEA. As DNA, the CDR3 is TGCAGCACCCGAAGCACTGAAGCTTTCTTT. Translated: CSTRSTEAFF.

The chain recombines TRBV14 with TRBJ2-1, with 7 bases that match TRBD2. Germline-derived CDR1 and CDR2 are SGHDN and FVKESK. V shed 0 bases and J 7 bases; nucleotides not matched to a gene: 15. The CDR3 covers 18 residues. CDR3 bases: TGTGCCAGCAGCCAAGATCCCGGGCTAGCGGTCATTCGGAATGAGCAGTTCTTC. Translated, it gives CASSQDPGLAVIRNEQFF.